These T cell receptor beta chains were read from a single sample in a study of blood T cell repertoires in COVID-19. The table came from immunoSEQ multiplex PCR; TCRdb's copy has only in-frame clones and leaves some out. This repertoire shows some 200,000 clones, about 72% found once; its top ten account for 17%. Sequenced sample: PBMCs or T cells enriched from blood (not recorded which). These receptors were taken from a woman aged 45 to 65 who had recovered from COVID-19. Each CDR3 is given with its conserved first and last residue. A D gene is named only where the DNA matches it firmly. Size tells how often a clone was seen (once, few, many) or the class of an expanded clone, and some rows leave it out.

length	J	size	D	V	CDR3	DNA
14	TRBJ1-1	NA	TRBD1	TRBV5-1	CASRGQGGITEAFF	TGCGCCAGCAGGGGGCAGGGGGGAATCACTGAAGCTTTCTTT
14	TRBJ1-1	NA	NA	TRBV19	CASREGGWNTEAFF	TGTGCCAGTAGGGAGGGAGGTTGGAACACTGAAGCTTTCTTT
15	TRBJ2-7	few	NA	TRBV4-1	CASSQDHSPTYEQYF	TGCGCCAGCAGCCAAGACCACAGCCCTACCTACGAGCAGTACTTC
14	TRBJ1-5	NA	TRBD1	TRBV18	CASSPGTGDQPQHF	TGTGCCAGCTCACCAGGGACAGGGGACCAGCCCCAGCATTTT
15	TRBJ2-5	NA	TRBD2	TRBV18	CASSPGLAPQETQYF	TGTGCCAGCTCACCGGGACTAGCGCCACAAGAGACCCAGTACTTC
14	TRBJ1-4	NA	NA	TRBV11-2	CASSLEAGNEKLFF	TGTGCCAGCAGCTTAGAAGCAGGGAATGAAAAACTGTTTTTT
13	TRBJ2-7	NA	NA	TRBV28	CASSFGRGYEQYF	TGTGCCAGCAGTTTCGGCAGGGGCTACGAGCAGTACTTC
16	TRBJ1-3	NA	NA	TRBV5-4	CASSLEDGRSGNTIYF	TGTGCCAGCAGCTTGGAGGATGGGCGCTCTGGAAACACCATATATTTT
16	TRBJ2-3	NA	NA	TRBV5-4	CASSLPAALGTDTQYF	TGTGCCAGCAGCTTACCAGCGGCACTTGGCACAGATACGCAGTATTTT
16	TRBJ2-5	NA	TRBD1	TRBV18	CASSPFGTGVQETQYF	TGTGCCAGCTCACCATTCGGGACAGGGGTGCAAGAGACCCAGTACTTC